This entry lists 19 T cell receptor beta chains sequenced from one sample in a study of neurological immune-mediated disorders. In TCRdb, the 5' RACE reads were re-called with MiXCR into one record per CDR3 protein. The sample gives 35,000 or so distinct CDR3 sequences, over 9% of which show up once; roughly 7.1% is in the top ten. Sequencing input: PBMCs. These receptors were obtained from a woman aged 30 to 39 with HTLV-1-associated myelopathy (HAM/TSP).

To note about this clonotype: At one end the junction does not follow the germline gene, possibly because of a read error. The V call is TRBV5-1, the J call TRBJ1-1; no definite D call. The CDR3 is 13 residues long. Germline V gene sequence: CDR1 SGHRS, CDR2 YFSETQ. The CDR3 bases are TGCTCCAGCAGCATGAGGGTGGACTCTGAAGCTTTCTTT. Protein: CSSSMRVDSEAFF.

Regarding this clonotype: With a much larger clone just one base away, this may be a read error. J is TRBJ1-1 and V is TRBV20-1; 7 bases are a match to TRBD1. V lost 1 base and J lost 0; bases outside the gene matches: 8. Germline loops: CDR1 DFQATT, CDR2 SNEGSKA (reference sequence). The CDR3 runs to 16 residues. The CDR3 nucleotides are TGCAGTGCTAGAGGTGGACAGGAGGCCATGAACACTGAAGCTTTCTTT. Translated, it gives CSARGGQEAMNTEAFF.

This clonotype was seen repeatedly, ten times or more. The chain joins TRBV5-6 to TRBJ2-1; 15 bases agree with TRBD2. CDR1 is SGHDT, CDR2 YYEEEE, per germline. The CDR3 consists of 18 residues. V shed 6 bases and J 3 bases; nucleotides not matched to a gene: 10. The CDR3 protein is CASTPGLAGGRGYNEQFF. The CDR3 DNA reads as TGTGCCAGCACACCGGGACTAGCGGGGGGCCGAGGCTACAATGAGCAGTTCTTC.

This clonotype was seen at least ten times. V gene TRBV11-2 combines with J gene TRBJ2-3; D unresolved. The CDR3 covers 11 residues. Germline CDR1 is SGHAT and CDR2 is FQNNGV. V lost 5 bases and J 7 bases, leaving 7 bases between the germline ends. CDR3 loop: CASSPGNTQYF. The DNA for the CDR3 is TGTGCCAGCAGCCCTGGAAATACGCAGTATTTT. The entire variable domain, with the rest obtained from reference TRBV11-2 and TRBJ2-3, is as follows: EAGVAQSPRYKIIEKRQSVAFWCNPISGHATLYWYQQILGQGPKLLIQFQNNGVVDDSQLPKDRFSAERLKGVDSTLKIQPAKLEDSAVYLCASSPGNTQYFGPGTRLTVL.

As for this clonotype: A read error may be the cause here, since a much bigger clone is one base away. V and J are TRBV19 and TRBJ2-2; a possible D gene is TRBD1 (6 bases). The CDR3 loop spans 12 amino acids. Germline CDR1 reads LNHDA; CDR2 reads SQIVND (reference sequence). The DNA for the CDR3 is TGTTCTTCGTGGGGCAGGGGCGGGGAGCTGTTTTTT. This encodes CSSWGRGGELFF.

Within the sample, this clonotype is medium-sized. This chain links TRBV25-1 with TRBJ2-4; the D gene is possibly TRBD2 (5 bases). There are 13 residues in the CDR3. V shed 3 bases and J shed 3 bases, with 6 bases lying between them. Looked up from germline, CDR1 is MGHDK and CDR2 is SYGVNS. CDR3 protein: CASSDRDKNIQYF. The DNA of the CDR3 is TGTGCCAGCAGTGACCGGGACAAAAACATTCAGTACTTC.

At least ten counts were recorded for this clonotype. The rearrangement joins TRBV20-1 to TRBJ2-3, with 9 bases aligning to TRBD1. The CDR3 consists of 15 residues. From germline, CDR1 is DFQATT and CDR2 SNEGSKA (reference sequence). V gave up 3 bases and J gave up 8 bases; unmatched junction bases: 12. The CDR3 nucleotides are TGCAGTGCTAGGGATACGGGACAGGGAAGGAGTACGCAGTATTTT. Its translation: CSARDTGQGRSTQYF.

This clonotype was counted at least ten times. The rearrangement links TRBV12-3 or TRBV12-4 to TRBJ2-1; 12 bases map to TRBD2. V lost 3 bases and J lost 7; bases outside the gene matches: 7. This CDR3 comprises 16 residues. The CDR3 sequence: CASSFFLAGGRNEQFF. Here the CDR3 DNA reads TGTGCCAGCAGTTTTTTTCTAGCGGGGGGGCGAAATGAGCAGTTCTTC.

CDR3 in amino acids: CSAPYQGAVSEAFF. In nucleotides, the CDR3 is TGCAGTGCTCCTTACCAGGGGGCGGTTTCTGAAGCTTTCTTT. The genes are TRBV20-1 and TRBJ1-1; 8 nucleotides agree with TRBD1. CDR1 is DFQATT and CDR2 is SNEGSKA in the germline V gene (reference sequence). CDR3 length: 14 amino acids. The J segment lost 6 bases and the V segment lost 5 bases, leaving 11 bases of the junction unmatched.

This clonotype was observed many times. V and J are TRBV5-1 and TRBJ1-5; D is possibly TRBD1 (5 bases). The CDR3 loop spans 15 amino acids. The V and J ends lost 7 bases and 5 bases respectively, with 19 bases between them. CDR1 is SGHRS, CDR2 YFSETQ, per germline. The CDR3 DNA reads TGCGCCAGCCATCATAAAGGGACGGAGCATCAGCCCCAGCATTTT. Protein product: CASHHKGTEHQPQHF. The variable domain in full, completed from reference TRBV5-1 and TRBJ1-5, reads KAGVTQTPRYLIKTRGQQVTLSCSPISGHRSVSWYQQTPGQGLQFLFEYFSETQRNKGNFPGRFSGRQFSNSRSEMNVSTLELGDSALYLCASHHKGTEHQPQHFGDGTRLSIL.

This clonotype was observed at least ten times. The gene calls are TRBV20-1 and TRBJ2-1, with D unresolved. CDR1 DFQATT and CDR2 SNEGSKA come from the germline V gene (reference sequence). V was clipped by 3 bases and J by 10 bases, with 13 bases between them. The CDR3 contains 12 residues. CDR3 residues: CSASGNHWEQFF. The DNA for the CDR3 is TGCAGTGCTAGCGGCAACCACTGGGAGCAGTTCTTC.

This clonotype was counted ten times or more. The chain couples TRBV18 to TRBJ1-6; no firm D call. V was clipped by 2 bases and J by 7 bases, with 15 bases between them. Germline V gene data show CDR1 as KGHSH and CDR2 as LQKENI. This CDR3 comprises 16 residues. The DNA for the CDR3 is TGTGCCAGCTCACCAACGACCGGGTCCCAGAATTCACCCCTCCACTTT. As protein: CASSPTTGSQNSPLHF.

At least ten counts were recorded for this clonotype. The chain has TRBV12-3 or TRBV12-4 and TRBJ2-7; D might be TRBD1 (5 bases). The germline V and J ends were trimmed by 5 bases and 7 bases, with 21 bases remaining between them. The CDR3 contains 15 residues. CDR3 loop: CASSSSNRKGAEQYF. In DNA, the CDR3 is TGTGCCAGCAGTAGCAGTAACAGGAAGGGTGCGGAGCAGTACTTC.

This clonotype showed up many times. This chain links TRBV24-1 with TRBJ2-1; TRBD2 matches 7 bases. This CDR3 spans 13 amino acids. Germline V gives CDR1 KGHDR, CDR2 SFDVKD. With V trimmed by 10 bases and J by 4 bases, 6 bases remained unmatched. In DNA, the CDR3 is TGTGCCACACTAGCGAGACATTACAATGAGCAGTTCTTC. Amino acids: CATLARHYNEQFF.

The J gene is TRBJ2-7, the V gene TRBV6-1; TRBD1 or TRBD2 may be the D gene (5 bases each). Trimming left V 10 bases short and J 1 base short, with 14 bases between. Looked up from germline, CDR1 is MNHNS and CDR2 is SASEGT. The CDR3 consists of 13 residues. The CDR3 coding sequence is TGTGCCACCCAGACGGGACCTTCCTACGAGCAGTACTTC. This gives the protein CATQTGPSYEQYF.

A remark on this clonotype: A much larger clone sits a single nucleotide away, making a read error possible. The rearrangement joins TRBV11-2 to TRBJ1-3; unclear D gene. CDR3 length: 13 residues. CDR1 SGHAT and CDR2 FQNNGV come from the germline V gene. CDR3 amino acids: CTSSRSAGNTIYF. The DNA for the CDR3 is TGTACCAGCAGTCGGTCAGCTGGAAACACCATATATTTT.

Many counts were recorded for this clonotype. The genes are TRBV20-1 and TRBJ2-7; 11 nucleotides agree with TRBD2. The J segment lost 4 bases and the V segment lost 5 bases, leaving 7 bases of the junction unmatched. The CDR3 covers 14 residues. Germline values: CDR1 DFQATT, CDR2 SNEGSKA (reference sequence). CDR3 sequence reads: CSAHQTSGDYEQYF. The CDR3 DNA is TGCAGTGCTCATCAGACTAGCGGGGATTACGAGCAGTACTTC.

This clonotype occurred many times. The chain employs TRBV20-1 and TRBJ1-5, with TRBD1 identical over 9 bases. Looked up from germline, CDR1 is DFQATT and CDR2 is SNEGSKA (reference sequence). The junction had 14 bases not matched to a gene; V was cut back by 5 bases and J by 3 bases. The CDR3 has 17 amino acids. CDR3 in amino acids: CSAPGTGRGTNNQPQHF. In DNA, the CDR3 is TGCAGTGCTCCCGGGACAGGGAGGGGTACGAACAATCAGCCCCAGCATTTT.

In its sample, this clonotype was seen many times. The chain links TRBV5-6 to TRBJ1-1, with D perhaps TRBD1 (5 bases). Trimming pared 4 bases from V and 4 bases from J, leaving 23 bases between. The CDR3 length is 17 residues. Germline values: CDR1 SGHDT, CDR2 YYEEEE. The CDR3 DNA sequence: TGTGCCAGCAGCCCCCCTGGGGGACTACTTTCAGGCACTGAAGCTTTCTTT. Amino acid sequence: CASSPPGGLLSGTEAFF.